The T cell receptor (beta chain) under discussion was sequenced for a study of T cell responses to AZD1222 COVID-19 vaccine. Study details: The analysis combined second doses at about 4 or about 12 weeks. Regarding the study as a whole: After two AZD1222 doses, spike-specific TCR breadth and depth rose versus day 0. Reportedly, nearly half of unique spike TCRs recognized epitopes outside B.1.351/B.1.1.7 mutations.

As for this clone: Its antigen is not known.

CDR1 and CDR2 from the germline V gene are LGHDT and YNNKEL (reference sequence). The CDR3 sequence is 14 residues long. The V and J ends lost 6 bases and 8 bases respectively, with 14 bases between them. TCRdb's table, derived via immunoSEQ multiplex PCR, lists solely in-frame clones and lacks some. The sample consists of 84,000 or so clones, around 90% of them appearing once. The chain links TRBV3-1 (or the pseudogene TRBV3-2) to TRBJ1-6; weak D call: TRBD1 (5 bases). The starting material was peripheral blood, obtained on day 0 of AZD1222 vaccination. The clonotype originates from an adult in good health. CDR3 nucleotide sequence: TGTGCCAGCAGGGTAGGACAAATAGATTCACCCCTCCACTTT. Its protein is CASRVGQIDSPLHF.